What follows are 13 T cell receptor beta chains derived from one specimen sequenced in a study of shared clonotypes between healthy human individuals. Only in-frame clones appear in the TCRdb table, and some are missing; sequencing was by immunoSEQ multiplex PCR. Of just under 350,000 clones listed, more than 60% are singletons. Sequencing was done on a sample of memory CD4+ T cells sorted from blood. Stated subset: CD45RA-negative fraction. The receptors come from a man aged 30-40 years in good health.

Concerning this clone: Germline is not matched at one junction end, which may reflect a read error. Here the CDR3 DNA reads TGTGCCAGCAGCTTAGGGGCGGCGGGTCTTACCCTTTTT. This encodes CASSLGAAGLTLF. The rearrangement links TRBV7-6 to TRBJ2-3; D may be TRBD2 (5 bases). This CDR3 region has 13 residues. Germline loops: CDR1 SGHVS, CDR2 FNYEAQ.

This clone occurred a few times. The J gene is TRBJ2-7, the V gene TRBV10-3; D call uncertain. The CDR3 is 12 amino acids. V was cut by 1 base and J by 3 bases, with 4 bases left in between. Germline values: CDR1 ENHRY, CDR2 SYGVKD. CDR3 sequence (DNA): TGTGCCATCAGTGAGTGGGACTACGAGCAGTACTTC. Protein: CAISEWDYEQYF.

In this sample, this clone turned up once. This sequence joins TRBV28 and TRBJ1-4; D ambiguous. The length of the CDR3 is 14 residues. V was clipped by 6 bases and J by 8 bases, with 16 bases between them. From germline, CDR1 is MDHEN and CDR2 SYDVKM. The DNA for the CDR3 is TGTGCCAGCAGCACCGGGTCCATCCCCGAAAAACTGTTTTTT. Its translation: CASSTGSIPEKLFF.

This chain uses TRBV18 with TRBJ1-2, with no clear D. The CDR3 consists of 13 residues. Germline CDR1 reads KGHSH; CDR2 reads LQKENI. V lost 3 bases, J lost 2 bases, and 7 bases lay in between. CDR3 in DNA: TGTGCCAGCTCACCCACAGTAAACTATGGCTACACCTTC. Translated: CASSPTVNYGYTF.

The chain combines TRBV5-4 with TRBJ2-5; 11 bases are a match to TRBD1. The germline V gene has CDR1 SGHNT and CDR2 YYREEE (reference sequence). Losses at the gene ends were 4 bases for V and 6 bases for J; bases not matched to a gene: 8. The CDR3 runs 15 residues. CDR3 protein: CASSPTSDRGQTQYF. CDR3 coding DNA: TGTGCCAGCAGCCCGACCTCGGACAGGGGGCAGACCCAGTACTTC.

This rearrangement joins TRBV4-2 to TRBJ2-1; TRBD1 aligns across 10 bases. CDR1 is LGHNA and CDR2 is YNFKEQ in the germline V gene. The J segment lost 12 bases and the V segment lost 0 bases, leaving 5 bases of the junction unmatched. The CDR3 sequence is 14 residues long. For the CDR3, the DNA is TGTGCCAGCAGCCAAGATCCCCGGGACAGGGGGCAGTTCTTC. Its translation is CASSQDPRDRGQFF.

This chain uses TRBV5-1 with TRBJ2-5; D gene ambiguous. The ends were cut back, 2 bases at V and 4 bases at J, with 12 bases in the middle. From germline, CDR1 is SGHRS and CDR2 YFSETQ. The CDR3 has 14 amino acids. The CDR3 DNA reads as TGCGCCAGCAGCTTTGGAGCGAGCCCAGAGACCCAGTACTTC. This sequence encodes CASSFGASPETQYF.

This sequence joins TRBV29-1 and TRBJ1-1; D is undetermined. Germline lookup yields CDR1 SQVTM and CDR2 ANQGSEA. Trimming left V 4 bases short and J 11 bases short, with 11 bases between. The CDR3 spans 10 residues. The CDR3 region has the DNA TGCAGCGTTGTAGGGCAAACGGCTTTCTTT. Encoded protein: CSVVGQTAFF.

V usage is TRBV5-4 and J usage is TRBJ2-5; 10 bases are a match to TRBD1. Germline assignment: CDR1 SGHNT and CDR2 YYREEE (reference sequence). Germline trimming cut 0 bases from V and 5 bases from J; bases unmatched to any gene: 7. This CDR3 contains 16 residues. The CDR3 nucleotides are TGTGCCAGCAGCTTGGGACAGGGGGCGCCGGGCGAGACCCAGTACTTC. Translation: CASSLGQGAPGETQYF. The complete variable domain, with remaining parts taken from reference TRBV5-4 and TRBJ2-5, reads ETGVTQSPTHLIKTRGQQVTLRCSSQSGHNTVSWYQQALGQGPQFIFQYYREEENGRGNFPPRFSGLQFPNYSSELNVNALELDDSALYLCASSLGQGAPGETQYFGPGTRLLVL.

Turning to this clone: The same CDR3 arises from other DNA sequences in this sample as well. This sequence joins TRBV29-1 and TRBJ2-3; TRBD2 agrees at 8 bases. This CDR3 comprises 14 residues. The germline V gene encodes CDR1 SQVTM and CDR2 ANQGSEA. The V gene end was trimmed by 5 bases and the J gene end by 1 base; junction bases not matched to a gene: 5. CDR3 amino acids: CSVRAGVGTDTQYF. In nucleotides, the CDR3 is TGCAGCGTTAGAGCGGGGGTTGGCACAGATACGCAGTATTTT.

This clone was detected many times. The CDR3 DNA reads TGTGCCAGTACCCCCGTGGAGGGGGCTTACAATGAGCAGTTCTTC. The encoded protein is CASTPVEGAYNEQFF. The chain joins TRBV19 to TRBJ2-1; D might be TRBD1 (7 bases). The length of the CDR3 is 15 residues. The germline V gene encodes CDR1 LNHDA and CDR2 SQIVND (reference sequence). With 7 bases removed from V and 4 bases from J, the gap between germline ends came to 17 bases.

This clone was seen a handful of times. This chain joins TRBV5-1 and TRBJ2-1; 8 nucleotides match TRBD2. The CDR3 sequence is 15 residues long. CDR1 SGHRS and CDR2 YFSETQ come from the germline V gene. V lost 4 bases and J lost 3; bases outside the gene matches: 6. The CDR3 sequence is CASSVTSAFYNEQFF. The DNA of the CDR3 is TGCGCCAGCAGCGTGACTAGCGCTTTCTACAATGAGCAGTTCTTC.

In its sample, this clone was seen once. The genes are TRBV4-1 and TRBJ2-7; 7 bases match TRBD1. The germline gives CDR1 MGHRA, CDR2 YSYEKL. Germline trimming cut 2 bases from V and 3 bases from J; bases unmatched to any gene: 1. The CDR3 runs 13 residues. The chain's CDR3 is CASSQRDSYEQYF. In DNA form, the CDR3 reads TGCGCCAGCAGCCAAAGGGACAGCTACGAGCAGTACTTC.